Here is one T cell receptor (beta chain) with its context. Its antigen is still unknown. Generated by immunoSEQ multiplex PCR, the TCRdb table keeps only in-frame clones and is missing some. The data hold over 120,000 clones, with around 89% observed a single time. This sample stems from a study of cytomegalovirus exposure and HLA in healthy donors. Study-wide points: Reported performance of the classifier showed diagnosis of cytomegalovirus status with high specificity and sensitivity.

The CDR3 extends over 17 amino acids. Germline assignment: CDR1 MDHEN and CDR2 SYDVKM. The V end lost 5 bases, the J end lost 3 bases, and 19 bases lay between the germline ends. Source material: PBMCs. This receptor was taken from a woman under 40 in good health and CMV-seropositive. The V and J genes are TRBV28 and TRBJ2-2, with D perhaps TRBD2 (6 bases). DNA of the CDR3: TGTGCCAGCAGTCCCCCGCCCGGTAGCGGTCACACCGGGGAGCTGTTTTTT. This translates into CASSPPPGSGHTGELFF.